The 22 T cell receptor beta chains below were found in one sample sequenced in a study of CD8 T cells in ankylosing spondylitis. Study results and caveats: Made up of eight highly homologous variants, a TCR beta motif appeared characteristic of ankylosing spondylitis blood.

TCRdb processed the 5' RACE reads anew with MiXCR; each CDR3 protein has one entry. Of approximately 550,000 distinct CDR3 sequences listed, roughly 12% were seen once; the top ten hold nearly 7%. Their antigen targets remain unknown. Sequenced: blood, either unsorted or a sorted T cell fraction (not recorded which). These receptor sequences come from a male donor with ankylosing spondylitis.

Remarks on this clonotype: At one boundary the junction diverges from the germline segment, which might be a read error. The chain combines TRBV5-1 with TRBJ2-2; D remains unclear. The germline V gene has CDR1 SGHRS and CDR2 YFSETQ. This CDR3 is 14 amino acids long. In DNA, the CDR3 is TGCACCAGCAGCTTGCCGGTGAACACCGGGGAGCTGTTTTTT. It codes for CTSSLPVNTGELFF.

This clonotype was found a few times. The CDR3: CASSMGGINEQFF. The CDR3 DNA follows: TGTGCCAGTAGTATGGGGGGGATCAATGAGCAGTTCTTC. The V gene is TRBV19, the J gene TRBJ2-1; 7 positions match TRBD2. CDR1 is LNHDA, CDR2 SQIVND, per germline (reference sequence). The J segment lost 6 bases and the V segment lost 3 bases, leaving 2 bases of the junction unmatched. CDR3 length: 13 amino acids. The full variable domain, rest sourced from reference TRBV19 and TRBJ2-1, is DGGITQSPKYLFRKEGQNVTLSCEQNLNHDAMYWYRQDPGQGLRLIYYSQIVNDFQKGDIAEGYSVSREKKESFPLTVTSAQKNPTAFYLCASSMGGINEQFFGPGTRLTVL.

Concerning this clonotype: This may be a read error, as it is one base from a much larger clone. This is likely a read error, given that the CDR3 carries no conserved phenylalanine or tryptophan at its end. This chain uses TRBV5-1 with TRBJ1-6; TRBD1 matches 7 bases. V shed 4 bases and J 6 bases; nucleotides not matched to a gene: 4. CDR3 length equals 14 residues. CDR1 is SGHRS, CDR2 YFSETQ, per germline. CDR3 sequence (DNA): TGCGCCAGCAGCCTACGGGACAGTAATTCACCCCTCCACTCT. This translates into CASSLRDSNSPLHS.

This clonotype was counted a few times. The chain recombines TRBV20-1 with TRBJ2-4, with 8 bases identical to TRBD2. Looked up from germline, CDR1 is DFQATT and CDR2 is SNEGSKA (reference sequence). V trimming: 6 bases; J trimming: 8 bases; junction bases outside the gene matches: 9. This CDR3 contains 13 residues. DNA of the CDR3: TGCAGTGCCCGGGAGGGGGTTGGGGACATTCAGTACTTC. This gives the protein CSAREGVGDIQYF.

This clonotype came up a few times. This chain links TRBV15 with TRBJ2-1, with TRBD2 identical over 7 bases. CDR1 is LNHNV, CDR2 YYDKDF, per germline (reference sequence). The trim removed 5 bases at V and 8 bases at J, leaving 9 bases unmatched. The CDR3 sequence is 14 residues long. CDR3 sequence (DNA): TGTGCCACCAGCCCTCGGACTAGTTCCCATGAGCAGTTCTTC. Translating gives CATSPRTSSHEQFF.

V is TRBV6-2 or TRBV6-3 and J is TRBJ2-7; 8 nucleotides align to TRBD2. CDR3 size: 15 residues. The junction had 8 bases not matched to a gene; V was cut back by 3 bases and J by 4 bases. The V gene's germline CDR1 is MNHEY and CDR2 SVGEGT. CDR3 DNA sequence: TGTGCCAGCAGTTATACGGGAGGGCCTAATTACGAGCAGTACTTC. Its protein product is CASSYTGGPNYEQYF.

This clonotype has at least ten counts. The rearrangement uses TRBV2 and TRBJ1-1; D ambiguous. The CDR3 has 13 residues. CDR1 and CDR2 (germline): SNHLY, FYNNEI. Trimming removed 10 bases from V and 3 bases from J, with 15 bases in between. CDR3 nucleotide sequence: TGTGCCACCCGGTCCAACGGCGACACTGAAGCTTTCTTT. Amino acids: CATRSNGDTEAFF.

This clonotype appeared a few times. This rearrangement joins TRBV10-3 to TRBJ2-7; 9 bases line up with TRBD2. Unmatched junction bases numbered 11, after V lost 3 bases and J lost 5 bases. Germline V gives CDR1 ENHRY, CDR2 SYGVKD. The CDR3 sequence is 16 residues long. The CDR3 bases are TGTGCCATCAGTGACCCGGGGGTAGCGGGAGATAACGAGCAGTACGTC. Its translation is CAISDPGVAGDNEQYV.

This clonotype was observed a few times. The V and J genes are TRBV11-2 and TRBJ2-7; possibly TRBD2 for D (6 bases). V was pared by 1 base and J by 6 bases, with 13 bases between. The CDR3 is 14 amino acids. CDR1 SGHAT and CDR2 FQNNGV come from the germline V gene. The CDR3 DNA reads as TGTGCCAGCAGCTTAGTACTCCCCGGGGGCGAGCAGTACTTC. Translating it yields CASSLVLPGGEQYF.

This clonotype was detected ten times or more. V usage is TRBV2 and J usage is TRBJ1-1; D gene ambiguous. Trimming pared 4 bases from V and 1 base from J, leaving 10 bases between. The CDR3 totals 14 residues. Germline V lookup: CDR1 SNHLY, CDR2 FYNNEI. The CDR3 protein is CASSGSGKNTEAFF. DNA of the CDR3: TGTGCCAGCAGTGGGTCGGGGAAGAACACTGAAGCTTTCTTT. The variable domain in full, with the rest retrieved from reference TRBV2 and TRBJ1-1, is EPEVTQTPSHQVTQMGQEVILRCVPISNHLYFYWYRQILGQKVEFLVSFYNNEISEKSEIFDDQFSVERPDGSNFTLKIRSTKLEDSAMYFCASSGSGKNTEAFFGQGTRLTVV.

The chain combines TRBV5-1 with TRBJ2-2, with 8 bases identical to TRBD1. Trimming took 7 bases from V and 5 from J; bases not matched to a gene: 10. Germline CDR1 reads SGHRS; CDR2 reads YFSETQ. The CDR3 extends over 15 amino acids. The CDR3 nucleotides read TGCGCCAGCTCCAAGGGGACAGGTGGGACCGGGGAGCTGTTTTTT. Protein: CASSKGTGGTGELFF.

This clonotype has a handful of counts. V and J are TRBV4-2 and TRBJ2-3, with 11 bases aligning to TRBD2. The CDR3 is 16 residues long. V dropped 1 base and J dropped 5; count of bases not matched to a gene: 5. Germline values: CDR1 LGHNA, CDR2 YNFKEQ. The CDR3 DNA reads TGTGCCAGCAGCCAAGGAGGGACTAGCGGACGAGATACGCAGTATTTT. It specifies CASSQGGTSGRDTQYF.

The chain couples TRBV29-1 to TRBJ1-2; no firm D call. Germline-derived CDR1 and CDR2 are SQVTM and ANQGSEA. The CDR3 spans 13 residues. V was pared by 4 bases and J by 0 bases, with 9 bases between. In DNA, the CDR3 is TGCAGCGTTGTAGCACCTCCTAACTATGGCTACACCTTC. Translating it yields CSVVAPPNYGYTF.

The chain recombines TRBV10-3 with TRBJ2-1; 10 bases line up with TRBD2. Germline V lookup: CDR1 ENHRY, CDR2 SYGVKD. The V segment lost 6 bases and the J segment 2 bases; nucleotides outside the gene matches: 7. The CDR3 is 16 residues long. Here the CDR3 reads CAISAGLAGAYNEQFF. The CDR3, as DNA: TGTGCCATCAGCGCCGGGCTAGCGGGAGCCTACAATGAGCAGTTCTTC.

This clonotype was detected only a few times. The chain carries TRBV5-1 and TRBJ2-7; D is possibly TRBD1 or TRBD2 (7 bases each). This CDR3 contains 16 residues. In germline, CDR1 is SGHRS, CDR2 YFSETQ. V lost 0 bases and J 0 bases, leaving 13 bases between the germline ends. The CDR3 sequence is CASSLGQGGSSYEQYV. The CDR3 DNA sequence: TGCGCCAGCAGCTTGGGACAGGGAGGGAGCTCCTACGAGCAGTACGTC.

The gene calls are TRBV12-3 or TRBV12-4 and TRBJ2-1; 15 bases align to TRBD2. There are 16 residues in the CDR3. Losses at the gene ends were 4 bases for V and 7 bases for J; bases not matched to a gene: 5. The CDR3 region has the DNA TGTGCCAGCAGTTCCGGGACTAGCGGGAGGAGGAATGAGCAGTTCTTC. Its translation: CASSSGTSGRRNEQFF.

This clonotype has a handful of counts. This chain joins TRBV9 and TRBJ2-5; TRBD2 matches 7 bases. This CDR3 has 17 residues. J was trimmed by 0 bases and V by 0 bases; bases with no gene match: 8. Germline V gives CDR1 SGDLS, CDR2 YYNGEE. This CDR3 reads CASSVGPRTSDQETQYF. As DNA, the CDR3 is TGTGCCAGCAGCGTAGGCCCTCGAACTAGCGACCAAGAGACCCAGTACTTC.

The CDR3 protein is CSAPRQGAYEQYF. Here the CDR3 DNA reads TGCAGTGCCCCGAGACAGGGGGCCTACGAGCAGTACTTC. V is TRBV20-1 and J is TRBJ2-7; 9 positions match TRBD1. V was clipped by 6 bases and J by 2 bases; unmatched bases: 5. Germline lookup yields CDR1 DFQATT and CDR2 SNEGSKA (reference sequence). This CDR3 is 13 amino acids long.

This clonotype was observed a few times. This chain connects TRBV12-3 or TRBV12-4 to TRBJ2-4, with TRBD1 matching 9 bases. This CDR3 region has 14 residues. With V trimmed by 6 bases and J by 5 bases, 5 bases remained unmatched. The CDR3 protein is CASRLTGGENIQYF. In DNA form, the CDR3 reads TGTGCCAGCAGGTTGACAGGGGGGGAAAACATTCAGTACTTC.

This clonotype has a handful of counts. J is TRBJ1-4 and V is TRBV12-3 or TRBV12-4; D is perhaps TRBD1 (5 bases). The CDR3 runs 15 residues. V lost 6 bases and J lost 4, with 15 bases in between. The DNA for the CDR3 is TGTGCCAGCAGAGTCACCCCGGGGGTTAATGAAAAACTGTTTTTT. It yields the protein CASRVTPGVNEKLFF.

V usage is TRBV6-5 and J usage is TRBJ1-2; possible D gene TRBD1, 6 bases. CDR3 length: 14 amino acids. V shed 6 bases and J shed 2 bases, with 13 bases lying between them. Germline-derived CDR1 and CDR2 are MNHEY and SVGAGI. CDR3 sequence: CASSYKQGNYGYTF. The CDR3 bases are TGTGCCAGCAGCTACAAACAGGGCAACTATGGCTACACCTTC.

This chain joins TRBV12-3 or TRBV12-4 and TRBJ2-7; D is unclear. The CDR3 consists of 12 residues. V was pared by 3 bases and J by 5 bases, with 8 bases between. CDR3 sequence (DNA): TGTGCCAGCAGTTTTTGGGGAAACGAGCAGTACGTC. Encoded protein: CASSFWGNEQYV.